Listed below are T cell receptor beta chains from one sample, sequenced in a study of CD8 T cells in ankylosing spondylitis. Using its own MiXCR run on the 5' RACE reads, TCRdb lists one record per CDR3 protein. The data contain about 140,000 distinct CDR3 sequences, about a third of them seen just once; the ten biggest clones take up 6%. The sequenced material came from synovial fluid, either unsorted or a sorted T cell fraction (not recorded which). The receptor set was obtained from a male donor with ankylosing spondylitis. CDR3s include the opening cysteine and the closing phenylalanine or tryptophan. D genes are given only for firm matches. Clone size is stated in some rows and not others, as once, few, many or a class when expanded.

NA	TRBV12-3/TRBV12-4	NA	TRBJ1-1	CASSFGGLGNTEAFF	TGTGCCAGCAGTTTTGGCGGACTTGGGAACACTGAAGCTTTCTTT
once	TRBV12-3/TRBV12-4	NA	TRBJ1-4	CASSFGVGNEKLFF	TGTGCCAGCAGTTTCGGGGTTGGTAATGAAAAACTGTTTTTT
NA	TRBV28	NA	TRBJ2-1	CASSLPYSYNEQFF	TGTGCCAGCAGTTTACCTTACTCCTACAATGAGCAGTTCTTC
many	TRBV5-1	NA	TRBJ2-7	CASTAASSYEQYF	TGCGCCAGCACGGCCGCCAGCTCCTACGAGCAGTACTTC
few	TRBV27	NA	TRBJ2-3	CASSPQARDPTHTQYF	TGTGCCAGCAGTCCCCAAGCCCGGGACCCTACACATACGCAGTATTTT
few	TRBV12-3/TRBV12-4	NA	TRBJ2-2	CASSPSQGLSGELFF	TGTGCCAGCAGTCCTAGCCAGGGGTTGAGCGGGGAGCTGTTTTTT
NA	TRBV9	NA	TRBJ2-3	CASSVQPTDTQYF	TGTGCCAGCAGCGTACAGCCAACAGATACGCAGTATTTT
NA	TRBV11-3	NA	TRBJ1-4	CASTPVGENCFF	NA
few	TRBV29-1	TRBD1	TRBJ2-4	CSVVGTALNIQYF	TGCAGCGTTGTGGGGACAGCTTTAAACATTCAGTACTTC
many	TRBV6-2/TRBV6-3	TRBD2	TRBJ2-3	CASSYSKRRASGYLDTQYF	TGTGCCAGCAGTTACTCGAAACGAAGGGCTAGCGGATATCTGGATACGCAGTATTTT
once	TRBV2	TRBD1	TRBJ2-7	CASSAQGSVSAQYF	TGTGCCAGCAGTGCACAGGGGAGTGTGTCTGCGCAGTACTTC
NA	TRBV19	TRBD1	TRBJ1-5	CASTRDRGNQPQHF	TGTGCCAGTACCAGGGACAGGGGAAATCAGCCCCAGCATTTT
few	TRBV7-6	TRBD2	TRBJ2-3	CASSPGLVPDTQYF	TGTGCCAGCAGCCCCGGACTAGTACCAGATACGCAGTATTTT
NA	TRBV7-2	TRBD2	TRBJ2-5	CASSVAGARETQYF	TGTGCCAGCAGCGTAGCGGGAGCTCGTGAGACCCAGTACTTC
few	TRBV11-2	NA	TRBJ1-2	CASSSPGHYTF	TGTGCCAGCAGCTCCCCGGGGCACTACACCTTC
NA	TRBV20-1	TRBD1	TRBJ1-1	CSARAVDRGLSAFF	TGCAGTGCTAGAGCCGTCGACAGGGGTCTCTCGGCTTTCTTT
NA	TRBV5-5	NA	TRBJ1-1	CASSSRVLNTEAFF	TGTGCCAGCAGTTCCCGGGTCCTGAACACTGAAGCTTTCTTT